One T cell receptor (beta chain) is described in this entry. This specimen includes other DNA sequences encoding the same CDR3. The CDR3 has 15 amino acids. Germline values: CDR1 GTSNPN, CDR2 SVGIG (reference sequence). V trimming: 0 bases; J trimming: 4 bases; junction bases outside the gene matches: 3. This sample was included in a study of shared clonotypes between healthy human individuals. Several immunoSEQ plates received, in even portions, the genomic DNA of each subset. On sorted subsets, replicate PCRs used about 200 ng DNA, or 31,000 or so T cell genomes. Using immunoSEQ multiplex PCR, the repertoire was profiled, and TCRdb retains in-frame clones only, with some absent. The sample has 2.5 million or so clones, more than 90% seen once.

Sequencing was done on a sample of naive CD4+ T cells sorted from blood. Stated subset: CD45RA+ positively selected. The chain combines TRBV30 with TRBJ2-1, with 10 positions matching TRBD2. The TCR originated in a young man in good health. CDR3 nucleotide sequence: TGTGCCTGGAGTGTACGACTAGCGGGTTACAATGAGCAGTTCTTC. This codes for CAWSVRLAGYNEQFF. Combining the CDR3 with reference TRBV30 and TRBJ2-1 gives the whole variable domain SQTIHQWPATLVQPVGSPLSLECTVEGTSNPNLYWYRQAAGRGLQLLFYSVGIGQISSEVPQNLSASRPQDRQFILSSKKLLLSDSGFYLCAWSVRLAGYNEQFFGPGTRLTVL.